A single sample is the source of the 18 T cell receptor beta chains below, sequenced in a study of T cells in Graves' hyperthyroidism and ophthalmopathy. RNA transcripts yielded amplified TCR beta CDR3 regions. Using the HTBI primer set, a first-round RT-PCR was run on the TCR CDR3. TCRdb used MiXCR to reprocess the multiplex PCR reads, holding one entry per CDR3 protein. The table has some 600,000 distinct CDR3 sequences, about 15% seen once. What was sequenced was blood. The receptors here all came from a woman aged 30 to 39 with Graves' hyperthyroidism that later progressed to Graves' ophthalmopathy.

The chain joins TRBV7-2 to TRBJ2-1; D may be TRBD2 (6 bases). The CDR3 sequence is 14 residues long. Germline lookup yields CDR1 SGHTA and CDR2 FQGNSA. V was trimmed by 8 bases and J by 1 base, leaving 12 bases between them. CDR3 in DNA: TGTGCCAGCCTTCCCGGAGGGTCCTACAATGAGCAGTTCTTC. It specifies CASLPGGSYNEQFF.

The table lists this clonotype with many counts. V is TRBV19 and J is TRBJ1-3, with D possibly being TRBD1 (5 bases). The CDR3 totals 14 residues. V dropped 0 bases and J dropped 9 bases, with 12 bases sitting between them. CDR1 LNHDA and CDR2 SQIVND come from the germline V gene (reference sequence). The CDR3 protein is CASSIETDSGTIYF. DNA for the CDR3: TGTGCCAGTAGTATAGAGACAGACTCTGGCACCATATATTTT.

The chain carries TRBV19 and TRBJ2-1, with 7 bases identical to TRBD2. The CDR3 is made up of 15 amino acids. Germline V gives CDR1 LNHDA, CDR2 SQIVND (reference sequence). V dropped 5 bases and J dropped 5; count of bases not matched to a gene: 9. For the CDR3, the DNA is TGTGCCAGTAGTGCCGGACTAGGGGTCCACAATGAGCAGTTCTTC. It translates to CASSAGLGVHNEQFF.

This chain uses TRBV20-1 with TRBJ1-2, with D maybe TRBD1 (6 bases). Germline V CDR1 and CDR2: DFQATT, SNEGSKA (reference sequence). Trimming stripped 6 bases from V and 8 bases from J, with 16 bases between. CDR3 length equals 12 residues. The CDR3 region is CSAIATGPGYTF. The CDR3 region has the DNA TGCAGTGCCATAGCAACAGGGCCAGGCTACACCTTC.

This clonotype was found many times. J is TRBJ1-5 and V is TRBV7-3; D not resolved. V gave up 1 base and J gave up 9 bases, with 19 bases separating them. The CDR3 consists of 16 residues. Germline V gene sequence: CDR1 SGHTA, CDR2 FQGTGA. For the CDR3, the DNA is TGTGCCAGCAGCTTAAACGGGCAGAGACGAGTGGGGCCCCAGCATTTT. The encoded protein is CASSLNGQRRVGPQHF.

This clonotype was detected ten times or more. The chain carries TRBV18 and TRBJ2-3; no clear D. Germline CDR1 is KGHSH and CDR2 is LQKENI. This CDR3 comprises 15 residues. V was shortened by 1 base and J by 2 bases, with 10 bases between the two germline ends. The DNA for the CDR3 is TGTGCCAGCTCACCACTCACTCAAATCACAGATACGCAGTATTTT. Protein sequence: CASSPLTQITDTQYF.

This clonotype was found many times. The chain employs TRBV5-1 and TRBJ1-6; the D is unclear. The germline CDR1 and CDR2 sequences are SGHRS and YFSETQ. The CDR3 is made up of 17 amino acids. The V end lost 0 bases, the J end lost 9 bases, and 19 bases lay between the germline ends. The CDR3 DNA reads TGCGCCAGCAGCTTGGCTCGGGATTCGGGCTCCAGTTCACCCCTCCACTTT. Encoded protein: CASSLARDSGSSSPLHF.

CDR3 protein: CASSQVTRGKPEAFF. CDR3 bases: TGCGCCAGCAGCCAAGTAACCAGGGGGAAACCTGAAGCTTTCTTT. The chain recombines TRBV4-1 with TRBJ1-1, with TRBD1 matching over 7 bases. V lost 1 base and J lost 6; bases outside the gene matches: 8. Germline V gene lookup returns CDR1 MGHRA and CDR2 YSYEKL. The CDR3 extends over 15 amino acids.

This clonotype occurred a few times. The V gene is TRBV6-2 or TRBV6-3, the J gene TRBJ2-2; 12 bases align to TRBD2. This CDR3 region has 20 residues. Germline V gene sequence: CDR1 MNHEY, CDR2 SVGEGT. Trimming removed 0 bases from V and 6 bases from J; junction bases left unmatched: 14. The CDR3 sequence: CASSYSALAGGLPDAGELFF. CDR3 DNA sequence: TGTGCCAGCAGTTACTCCGCACTAGCGGGAGGTCTACCGGACGCCGGGGAGCTGTTTTTT.

The rearrangement uses TRBV7-6 and TRBJ2-7; D call uncertain. The ends were cut back, 4 bases at V and 0 bases at J, with 7 bases in the middle. CDR1 and CDR2 (germline): SGHVS, FNYEAQ. The CDR3 covers 13 residues. The CDR3 here is CASSYRLSYEQYF. The CDR3 nucleotides read TGTGCCAGCAGCTATAGACTCTCCTACGAGCAGTACTTC.

This clonotype was counted a single time. The chain combines TRBV7-2 with TRBJ2-1, with 7 bases identical to TRBD2. From germline, CDR1 is SGHTA and CDR2 FQGNSA. This CDR3 spans 15 amino acids. The J segment lost 9 bases and the V segment lost 3 bases, leaving 11 bases of the junction unmatched. The CDR3: CASSLGSGFESEQFF. DNA of the CDR3: TGTGCCAGCAGCTTGGGTAGCGGGTTCGAGAGTGAGCAGTTCTTC.

This clonotype was observed at least ten times. The chain combines TRBV2 with TRBJ2-1; D remains unclear. The CDR3 is made up of 12 amino acids. The germline V gene has CDR1 SNHLY and CDR2 FYNNEI. V lost 1 base and J lost 9, with 7 bases in between. The CDR3 protein is CASSEEGGEQFF. CDR3 bases: TGTGCCAGCAGTGAAGAGGGCGGTGAGCAGTTCTTC.

CDR3 DNA: TGTGCCAGCCGGGACAGTGGCCCCAATGAGCAGTTCTTC. This translates into CASRDSGPNEQFF. The rearrangement links TRBV6-1 to TRBJ2-1; 7 bases map to TRBD1. V gave up 8 bases and J gave up 6 bases; unmatched junction bases: 7. The CDR3 spans 13 residues. Germline V gene data show CDR1 as MNHNS and CDR2 as SASEGT.

This clonotype has just a few counts. The chain is built from TRBV29-1 and TRBJ2-7, with D possibly matching TRBD1 (6 bases). This CDR3 comprises 13 residues. V was pared by 1 base and J by 3 bases, with 10 bases between. CDR1 and CDR2 from the germline V gene are SQVTM and ANQGSEA. CDR3 sequence (DNA): TGCAGCGTTGAAGTGCTACAGGGCTACGAGCAGTACTTC. Translation gives CSVEVLQGYEQYF.

This clonotype showed up many times. The chain has TRBV24-1 and TRBJ2-4, with D unresolved. The CDR3 has 13 residues. Trimming took off 3 bases at V and 3 bases at J, with 5 bases between the two ends. Looked up from germline, CDR1 is KGHDR and CDR2 is SFDVKD. The CDR3 DNA follows: TGTGCCACCAGTGATGGGGTCAAAAACATTCAGTACTTC. Encoded protein: CATSDGVKNIQYF.

This clonotype was observed a few times. The chain couples TRBV2 to TRBJ2-7, with D perhaps matching TRBD1 (5 bases). Germline CDR1 is SNHLY and CDR2 is FYNNEI. The V end lost 4 bases, the J end lost 5 bases, and 15 bases lay between the germline ends. CDR3 size: 14 residues. CDR3 loop: CASSAQGAIHEQYF. CDR3 DNA: TGTGCCAGCAGTGCCCAGGGCGCAATCCACGAGCAGTACTTC.

Ten or more counts support this clonotype. The chain combines TRBV29-1 with TRBJ2-1, with TRBD2 matching 10 bases. Germline trimming cut 1 base from V and 7 bases from J; bases unmatched to any gene: 4. The CDR3 is made up of 14 amino acids. Germline CDR1 SQVTM, CDR2 ANQGSEA. CDR3 bases: TGCAGCGTTGAAGGGGGGACTAGCGATAATGAGCAGTTCTTC. This encodes CSVEGGTSDNEQFF.

This clonotype has only one observation. The rearrangement links TRBV4-2 to TRBJ2-1, with TRBD1 matching 7 bases. The V segment lost 2 bases and the J segment 4 bases; nucleotides outside the gene matches: 5. This CDR3 contains 15 residues. Germline V lookup: CDR1 LGHNA, CDR2 YNFKEQ. CDR3 bases: TGTGCCAGCAGCCAAACTAGGGACAGATACAATGAGCAGTTCTTC. It codes for CASSQTRDRYNEQFF.